This record concerns one T cell receptor beta chain sequence. The data were obtained in a study of blood T cell repertoires in COVID-19. For the study at large: The samples span acute and convalescent COVID-19 from the United States, Italy and Spain. Sample material is recorded as cDNA or gDNA derived from T cells, B-cell-depleted T cells, or PBMCs.

This CDR3 has 13 residues. J was trimmed by 8 bases and V by 3 bases; bases with no gene match: 3. Germline loops: CDR1 LNHDA, CDR2 SQIVND (reference sequence). Original analysis: Nucleated cell counts were estimated from reference gene primer amplification. The repertoire was sequenced with immunoSEQ multiplex PCR; TCRdb's copy has only in-frame clones and lacks some. V, J and clone size are those of that table, while D and trimming were read from the DNA. In the table there are 100,000 or so clones, about 86% of which are singletons. The specimen sequenced was peripheral blood. This receptor was taken from a man in his fifties or sixties with acute or convalescent COVID-19. The chain carries TRBV19 and TRBJ2-1, with 8 bases aligning to TRBD2. The CDR3 DNA reads TGTGCCAGTAGTATTGCGGGGGGCGATGAGCAGTTCTTC. This translates into CASSIAGGDEQFF. The entire variable domain, with the rest obtained from reference TRBV19 and TRBJ2-1, is as follows: DGGITQSPKYLFRKEGQNVTLSCEQNLNHDAMYWYRQDPGQGLRLIYYSQIVNDFQKGDIAEGYSVSREKKESFPLTVTSAQKNPTAFYLCASSIAGGDEQFFGPGTRLTVL.